A single sample gave rise to the 30 T cell receptor beta chains below, sequenced in a study of blood T cells in healthy people across ages. Then a second PCR, running roughly 7 to 11 cycles, was carried out with a sample-barcoded 5' primer and a J-beta primer mix. TCRdb processed the 5' RACE reads anew with MiXCR; each CDR3 protein has one entry. The sample yields 1,500,000 or so distinct CDR3 sequences, around 59% seen once. The sample consisted of blood. These TCRs come from a man between 18 and 35 years old in good health.

V usage is TRBV4-3 and J usage is TRBJ2-6, with D tentatively TRBD1 (5 bases). The CDR3 covers 17 residues. The germline V and J ends were trimmed by 0 bases and 0 bases, with 9 bases remaining between them. CDR1 and CDR2 (germline): LGHNA, YSLEER. DNA of the CDR3: TGCGCCAGCAGCCAAGATCCCGACAGCTCTGGGGCCAACGTCCTGACTTTC. Protein: CASSQDPDSSGANVLTF.

This clonotype was found a few times. The rearrangement joins TRBV20-1 to TRBJ2-1; TRBD2 matches at 11 bases. The better agreement between TRBJ2-7 and the DNA end casts doubt on the J call. CDR3 length: 14 amino acids. CDR1 DFQATT and CDR2 SNEGSKA come from the germline V gene (reference sequence). In DNA, the CDR3 is TGCAGTGCTCACCCCGGGACTAGCGGACGTGAGCAGTACTTC. Translated: CSAHPGTSGREQYF.

The rearrangement links TRBV28 to TRBJ1-1; D ambiguous. V lost 3 bases to trimming and J lost 3 bases, with 11 bases between them. This CDR3 region has 14 residues. Germline V gene lookup returns CDR1 MDHEN and CDR2 SYDVKM. CDR3 sequence: CASSFGTDYTEAFF. For the CDR3, the DNA is TGTGCCAGCAGTTTCGGAACGGACTACACTGAAGCTTTCTTT. Full variable domain (remainder filled in from reference TRBV28 and TRBJ1-1): DVKVTQSSRYLVKRTGEKVFLECVQDMDHENMFWYRQDPGLGLRLIYFSYDVKMKEKGDIPEGYSVSREKKERFSLILESASTNQTSMYLCASSFGTDYTEAFFGQGTRLTVV.

The chain recombines TRBV9 with TRBJ2-6; D gene unclear. CDR3 length: 15 residues. The ends were cut back, 0 bases at V and 0 bases at J, with 4 bases in the middle. Germline assignment: CDR1 SGDLS and CDR2 YYNGEE. The CDR3 protein is CASSVEGSGANVLTF. The CDR3 region has the DNA TGTGCCAGCAGCGTAGAGGGCTCTGGGGCCAACGTCCTGACTTTC.

Remarks on this clonotype: No conserved phenylalanine or tryptophan is present at the end of the CDR3, so a read error is the likely explanation. The J gene is TRBJ2-6, the V gene TRBV4-1, with 8 bases aligning to TRBD1. The CDR3 has 15 residues. The trim removed 4 bases at V and 5 bases at J, leaving 4 bases unmatched. Germline assignment: CDR1 MGHRA and CDR2 YSYEKL. Here the CDR3 reads CASSPTGERANVLTL. CDR3 DNA sequence: TGCGCCAGCAGCCCGACAGGGGAGAGGGCCAACGTCCTGACTCTC.

The CDR3 sequence is CSARPADLVYEQYF. In nucleotides, the CDR3 is TGCAGTGCTAGACCCGCGGACTTAGTTTACGAGCAGTACTTC. The chain is built from TRBV20-1 and TRBJ2-7; a possible D gene is TRBD2 (5 bases). The germline V gene has CDR1 DFQATT and CDR2 SNEGSKA (reference sequence). V shed 2 bases and J shed 4 bases, with 15 bases lying between them. This CDR3 has 14 amino acids.

The chain is built from TRBV29-1 and TRBJ2-3; D possibly corresponds to TRBD2 (7 bases). CDR1 is SQVTM and CDR2 is ANQGSEA in the germline V gene. V was clipped by 6 bases and J by 3 bases, with 22 bases between them. CDR3 length equals 16 residues. CDR3 bases: TGCAGCGTAGACCCCAGGGGCGGGGGATGGACAGATACGCAGTATTTT. Amino acids: CSVDPRGGGWTDTQYF.

The chain uses TRBV7-6 and TRBJ2-5; D is undetermined. CDR3 length: 15 residues. V lost 3 bases to trimming and J lost 3 bases, with 14 bases between them. Germline V gene sequence: CDR1 SGHVS, CDR2 FNYEAQ. CDR3 nucleotides: TGTGCCAGCAGCTTCATGCCCATCAGAAAAGAGACCCAGTACTTC. Amino acids: CASSFMPIRKETQYF.

V usage is TRBV4-1 and J usage is TRBJ1-5; D remains unclear. The germline V gene has CDR1 MGHRA and CDR2 YSYEKL. The CDR3 runs to 13 residues. The V end lost 4 bases, the J end lost 4 bases, and 8 bases lay between the germline ends. CDR3 amino acids: CASSRGENQPQHF. CDR3 in DNA: TGCGCCAGCAGCCGCGGGGAGAATCAGCCCCAGCATTTT.

Only one count was recorded for this clonotype. CDR3 protein: CASSELGTGKLESYGYTF. The CDR3 DNA is TGTGCCAGCAGTGAATTGGGGACAGGAAAATTAGAGTCCTATGGCTACACCTTC. The chain recombines TRBV25-1 with TRBJ1-2; TRBD1 matches at 8 bases. The germline V gene has CDR1 MGHDK and CDR2 SYGVNS. Trimming cost V 1 base and J 4 bases; bases outside gene matches: 14. The length of the CDR3 is 18 residues.

The genes are TRBV7-8 and TRBJ1-4; 8 positions match TRBD1. V was clipped by 3 bases and J by 7 bases; unmatched bases: 10. This CDR3 has 16 amino acids. From germline, CDR1 is SGHVS and CDR2 FQNEAQ. DNA for the CDR3: TGTGCCAGCAGCTTTCTCCCCCAGGGGGCCTCTGAAAAACTGTTTTTT. Its translation: CASSFLPQGASEKLFF. Based on the CDR3 plus reference TRBV7-8 and TRBJ1-4, the full variable domain is GAGVSQSPRYKVAKRGQDVALRCDPISGHVSLFWYQQALGQGPEFLTYFQNEAQLDKSGLPSDRFFAERPEGSVSTLKIQRTQQEDSAVYLCASSFLPQGASEKLFFGSGTQLSVL.

There are a few counts of this clonotype. The chain couples TRBV3-1 to TRBJ2-1, with D maybe TRBD2 (5 bases). The CDR3 is 11 amino acids. Per germline, CDR1 LGHDT and CDR2 YNNKEL (reference sequence). Trimming took 2 bases from V and 15 from J, leaving 11 bases between them. This CDR3 reads CASSQSGTMFF. In nucleotides, the CDR3 is TGTGCCAGCAGCCAATCGGGAACCATGTTCTTC.

The chain links TRBV12-3 or TRBV12-4 to TRBJ2-5, with D maybe TRBD2 (5 bases). This CDR3 contains 13 residues. V lost 6 bases and J lost 9, with 17 bases in between. CDR3 nucleotides: TGTGCCAGCAGACGGATTGCTGTCGGGGCCCAGTACTTC. Translation: CASRRIAVGAQYF.

The chain links TRBV11-2 to TRBJ2-7; D is unresolved. Germline V gene data show CDR1 as SGHAT and CDR2 as FQNNGV. The V and J ends lost 0 bases and 4 bases respectively, with 13 bases between them. The CDR3 covers 15 residues. CDR3 sequence: CASSLDRSRMYEQYF. As DNA, the CDR3 is TGTGCCAGCAGCTTAGACAGGAGCAGGATGTACGAGCAGTACTTC.

There are a few counts of this clonotype. The gene calls are TRBV9 and TRBJ1-2, with TRBD1 matching over 7 bases. V was pared by 4 bases and J by 4 bases, with 13 bases of the junction left unmatched. The CDR3 loop spans 16 amino acids. Germline V CDR1 and CDR2: SGDLS, YYNGEE. The CDR3 here is CASSPGREGQIYGYTF. The CDR3 DNA reads as TGTGCCAGCAGCCCCGGACGAGAGGGACAGATCTATGGCTACACCTTC.

The chain joins TRBV15 to TRBJ2-5; possibly TRBD1 or TRBD2 for D (5 bases each). The V and J ends lost 3 bases and 11 bases respectively, with 19 bases between them. From germline, CDR1 is LNHNV and CDR2 YYDKDF (reference sequence). The length of the CDR3 is 14 residues. In DNA form, the CDR3 reads TGTGCCACCAGCAGGTACGAGGGGCAGAATGAGCAGTACTTC. It is translated as CATSRYEGQNEQYF.

The rearrangement joins TRBV12-3 or TRBV12-4 to TRBJ2-1, with 11 bases fitting TRBD2. J lost 2 bases, V lost 7 bases, and 7 bases had no gene match. This CDR3 comprises 16 residues. The CDR3 reads CASKLAGALPYNEQFF. CDR3 bases: TGTGCCAGCAAACTAGCGGGGGCCCTTCCCTACAATGAGCAGTTCTTC.

This chain joins TRBV11-2 and TRBJ2-7, with D possibly being TRBD2 (6 bases). Germline V lookup: CDR1 SGHAT, CDR2 FQNNGV. The CDR3 sequence is 15 residues long. The V end lost 5 bases, the J end lost 0 bases, and 14 bases lay between the germline ends. The CDR3 region is CASSVRGSSSYEQYF. CDR3 DNA sequence: TGTGCCAGCAGCGTACGGGGGTCAAGCTCCTACGAGCAGTACTTC.

Turning to this clonotype: The junction shows a germline mismatch at one end, possibly a read error. The chain joins TRBV5-1 to TRBJ2-3; D not resolved. Per germline, CDR1 SGHRS and CDR2 YFSETQ. The CDR3 length is 14 residues. CDR3 sequence (DNA): TGTGCCAGCAGCCCTGGGATTGGGGTAGATACGCAGTATTTT. It is translated as CASSPGIGVDTQYF.

This chain links TRBV2 with TRBJ1-1; no definite D call. Germline lookup yields CDR1 SNHLY and CDR2 FYNNEI. The CDR3 covers 13 residues. With 3 bases removed from V and 3 bases from J, the gap between germline ends came to 8 bases. Here the CDR3 DNA reads TGTGCCAGCAGTGACGGATTTCACACTGAAGCTTTCTTT. This encodes CASSDGFHTEAFF.

This chain connects TRBV10-1 to TRBJ2-1; the match to TRBD1 covers 10 bases. V lost 6 bases and J lost 8; bases outside the gene matches: 7. Germline V lookup: CDR1 WNHNN, CDR2 SYGVQD (reference sequence). The CDR3 extends over 14 amino acids. The CDR3 sequence is CASSPGQGTDEQFF. The CDR3 DNA follows: TGCGCCAGCAGCCCGGGACAGGGGACCGATGAGCAGTTCTTC.

This clonotype was observed a handful of times. The rearrangement uses TRBV20-1 and TRBJ2-3; D not resolved. Germline lookup yields CDR1 DFQATT and CDR2 SNEGSKA (reference sequence). This CDR3 comprises 15 residues. V shed 1 base and J shed 5 bases, with 16 bases lying between them. The CDR3 region has the DNA TGCAGTGCTAGAGTAGGGCCCGTTCAGGTAGATACGCAGTATTTT. Its protein is CSARVGPVQVDTQYF.

CDR3 residues: CSVRGRTQETQYF. CDR3 DNA sequence: TGCAGCGTACGGGGGAGAACCCAAGAGACCCAGTACTTC. The J gene is TRBJ2-5, the V gene TRBV29-1, with D possibly TRBD2 on 6 matching bases. This CDR3 is 13 amino acids long. Trimming stripped 6 bases from V and 1 base from J, with 12 bases between. CDR1 SQVTM and CDR2 ANQGSEA come from the germline V gene.

The chain links TRBV5-1 to TRBJ2-5, with D tentatively TRBD2 (6 bases). V was pared by 3 bases and J by 5 bases, with 11 bases between. This CDR3 contains 13 residues. CDR1 SGHRS and CDR2 YFSETQ come from the germline V gene. CDR3 sequence reads: CASSSGLSETQYF. The CDR3 DNA reads TGCGCCAGCAGCTCGGGACTCTCGGAGACCCAGTACTTC.

This chain links TRBV20-1 with TRBJ2-7; TRBD2 aligns across 9 bases. CDR1 DFQATT and CDR2 SNEGSKA come from the germline V gene (reference sequence). The CDR3 runs 14 residues. V trimming: 1 base; J trimming: 0 bases; junction bases outside the gene matches: 1. The CDR3 loop is CSARVAGASYEQYF. The CDR3 DNA is TGCAGTGCTAGAGTAGCGGGGGCCTCCTACGAGCAGTACTTC.

The genes are TRBV12-3 or TRBV12-4 and TRBJ2-7, with 8 bases matching TRBD2. This CDR3 comprises 13 residues. V shed 5 bases and J 5 bases; nucleotides not matched to a gene: 5. CDR3 region: CASSRGLVNEQYF. For the CDR3, the DNA is TGTGCCAGCAGTCGGGGACTAGTCAACGAGCAGTACTTC.

This clonotype was seen a single time. The junction departs from the called germline gene at one end, perhaps through a read error. The V gene is TRBV25-1, the J gene TRBJ1-1; TRBD1 might be the D (5 bases). The germline V gene encodes CDR1 MGHDK and CDR2 SYGVNS. The CDR3 has 15 amino acids. Here the CDR3 reads CTSSSTSSGLPEAFF. In DNA form, the CDR3 reads TGTACCAGCAGTTCCACCTCCTCGGGACTCCCAGAAGCTTTCTTT.

This clonotype was observed a few times. The CDR3 protein is CASSLAGLDYEQYF. CDR3 in DNA: TGTGCCAGCAGTTTAGCAGGGCTCGACTACGAGCAGTACTTC. The chain links TRBV12-3 or TRBV12-4 to TRBJ2-7; D gene unclear. This CDR3 is 14 amino acids long. Trimming shortened V by 0 bases and J by 3 bases, and 9 bases separated the two germline ends.

V usage is TRBV28 and J usage is TRBJ2-3; TRBD1 or TRBD2 may be the D gene (6 bases each). V was pared by 5 bases and J by 5 bases, with 23 bases between. Germline CDR1 reads MDHEN; CDR2 reads SYDVKM. This CDR3 is built from 17 residues. CDR3: CASSPTGQSMTRDTQYF. CDR3 DNA: TGTGCCAGCAGTCCGACCGGACAGAGTATGACTAGAGATACGCAGTATTTT.

The chain has TRBV5-4 and TRBJ2-7, with D unresolved. CDR3 length equals 12 residues. Per germline, CDR1 SGHNT and CDR2 YYREEE (reference sequence). The V end lost 2 bases, the J end lost 2 bases, and 5 bases lay between the germline ends. Here the CDR3 DNA reads TGTGCCAGCAGCTTTATGGCCTACGAGCAGTACTTC. Translated: CASSFMAYEQYF. The variable domain in full, with the rest retrieved from reference TRBV5-4 and TRBJ2-7, is ETGVTQSPTHLIKTRGQQVTLRCSSQSGHNTVSWYQQALGQGPQFIFQYYREEENGRGNFPPRFSGLQFPNYSSELNVNALELDDSALYLCASSFMAYEQYFGPGTRLTVT.